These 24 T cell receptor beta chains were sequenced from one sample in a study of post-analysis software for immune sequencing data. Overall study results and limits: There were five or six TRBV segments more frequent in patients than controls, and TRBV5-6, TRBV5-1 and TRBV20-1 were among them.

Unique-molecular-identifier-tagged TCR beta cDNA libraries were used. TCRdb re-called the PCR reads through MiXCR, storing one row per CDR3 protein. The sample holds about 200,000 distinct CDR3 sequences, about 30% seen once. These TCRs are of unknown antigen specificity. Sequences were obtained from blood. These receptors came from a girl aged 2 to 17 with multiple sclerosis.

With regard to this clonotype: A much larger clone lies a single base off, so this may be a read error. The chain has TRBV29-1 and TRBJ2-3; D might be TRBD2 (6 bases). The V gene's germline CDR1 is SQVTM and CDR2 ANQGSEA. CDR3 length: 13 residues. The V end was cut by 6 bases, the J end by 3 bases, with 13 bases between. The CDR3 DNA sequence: TGCAGCGTCCTGGGAGGAGAGACAGATACGCAGTATTTT. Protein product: CSVLGGETDTQYF.

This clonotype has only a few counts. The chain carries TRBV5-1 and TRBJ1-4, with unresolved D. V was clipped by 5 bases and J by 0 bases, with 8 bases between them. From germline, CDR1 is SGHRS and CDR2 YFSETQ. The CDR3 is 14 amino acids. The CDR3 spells CASRVLPTNEKLFF. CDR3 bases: TGCGCCAGCAGGGTGCTACCAACTAATGAAAAACTGTTTTTT.

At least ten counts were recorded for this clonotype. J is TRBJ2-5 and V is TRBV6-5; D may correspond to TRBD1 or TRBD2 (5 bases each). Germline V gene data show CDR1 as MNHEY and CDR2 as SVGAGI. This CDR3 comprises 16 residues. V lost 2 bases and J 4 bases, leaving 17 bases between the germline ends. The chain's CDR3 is CASSYVGVGPGETQYF. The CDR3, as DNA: TGTGCCAGCAGTTACGTGGGGGTGGGGCCAGGAGAGACCCAGTACTTC.

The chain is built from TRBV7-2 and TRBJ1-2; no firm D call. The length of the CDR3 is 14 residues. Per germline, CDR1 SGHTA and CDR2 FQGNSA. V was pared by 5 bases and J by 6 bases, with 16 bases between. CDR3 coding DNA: TGTACCAGCAGCCCATTTGAGGGTTTTCATGGCTACACCTTC. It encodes CTSSPFEGFHGYTF.

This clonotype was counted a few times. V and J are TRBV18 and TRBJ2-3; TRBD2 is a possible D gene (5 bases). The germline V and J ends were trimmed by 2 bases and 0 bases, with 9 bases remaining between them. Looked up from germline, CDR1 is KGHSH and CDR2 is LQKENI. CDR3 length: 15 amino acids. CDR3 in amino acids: CASSPMTTSTDTQYF. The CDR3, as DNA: TGTGCCAGCTCACCAATGACTACTAGCACAGATACGCAGTATTTT.

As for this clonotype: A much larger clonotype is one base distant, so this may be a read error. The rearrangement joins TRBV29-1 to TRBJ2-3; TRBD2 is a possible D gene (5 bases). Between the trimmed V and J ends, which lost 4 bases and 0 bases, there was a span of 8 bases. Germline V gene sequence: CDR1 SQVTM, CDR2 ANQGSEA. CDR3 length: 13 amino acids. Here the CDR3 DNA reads TGCAGCGTTGGGCAGCGGAGCACAGATACGCAGTATTTT. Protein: CSVGQRSTDTQYF.

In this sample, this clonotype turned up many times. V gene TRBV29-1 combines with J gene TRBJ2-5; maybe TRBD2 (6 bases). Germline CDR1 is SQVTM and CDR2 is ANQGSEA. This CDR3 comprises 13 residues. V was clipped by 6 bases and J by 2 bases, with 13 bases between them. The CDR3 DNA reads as TGCAGCGTCGTGATCGGGAGTCAAGAGACCCAGTACTTC. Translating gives CSVVIGSQETQYF.

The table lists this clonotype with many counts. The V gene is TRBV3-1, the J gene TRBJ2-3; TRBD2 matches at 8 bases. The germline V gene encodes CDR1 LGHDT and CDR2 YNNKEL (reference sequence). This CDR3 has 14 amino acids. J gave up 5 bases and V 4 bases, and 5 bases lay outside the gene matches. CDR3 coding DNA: TGTGCCAGCAGCCCCGGGAGGGCCAGAGATACGCAGTATTTT. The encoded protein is CASSPGRARDTQYF.

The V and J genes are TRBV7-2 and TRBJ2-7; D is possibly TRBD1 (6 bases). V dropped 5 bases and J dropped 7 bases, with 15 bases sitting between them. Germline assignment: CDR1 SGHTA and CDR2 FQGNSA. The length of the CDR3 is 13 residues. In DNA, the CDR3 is TGTGCCAGCAGCCTAGAGAGTAGGGGGGAGCAGTACTTC. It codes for CASSLESRGEQYF.

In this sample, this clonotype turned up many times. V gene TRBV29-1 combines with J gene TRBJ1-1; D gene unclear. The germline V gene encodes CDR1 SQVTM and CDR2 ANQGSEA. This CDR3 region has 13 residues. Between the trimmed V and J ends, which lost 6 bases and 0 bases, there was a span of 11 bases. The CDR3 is CSVPAPLNTEAFF. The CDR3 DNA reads TGCAGCGTGCCGGCGCCCCTGAACACTGAAGCTTTCTTT.

In DNA, the CDR3 is TGCGCCAGCATGACTAGCGGGGGGGCCTGGAATGAGCAGTTCTTC. Protein sequence: CASMTSGGAWNEQFF. The rearrangement joins TRBV5-1 to TRBJ2-1; 14 bases fit TRBD2. J gave up 7 bases and V 6 bases, and 6 bases lay outside the gene matches. This CDR3 comprises 15 residues. Germline CDR1 is SGHRS and CDR2 is YFSETQ.

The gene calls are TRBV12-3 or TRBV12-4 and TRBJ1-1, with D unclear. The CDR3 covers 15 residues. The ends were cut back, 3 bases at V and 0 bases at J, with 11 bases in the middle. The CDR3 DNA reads TGTGCCAGCAGTTTGGCCTTGTCCGTGAACACTGAAGCTTTCTTT. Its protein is CASSLALSVNTEAFF.

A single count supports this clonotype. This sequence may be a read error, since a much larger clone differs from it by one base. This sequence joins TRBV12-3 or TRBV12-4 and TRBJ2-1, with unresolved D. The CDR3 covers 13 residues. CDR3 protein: CASSLGTYNGQFF. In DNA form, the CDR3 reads TGTGCCAGCAGTTTAGGGACCTACAATGGGCAGTTCTTC.

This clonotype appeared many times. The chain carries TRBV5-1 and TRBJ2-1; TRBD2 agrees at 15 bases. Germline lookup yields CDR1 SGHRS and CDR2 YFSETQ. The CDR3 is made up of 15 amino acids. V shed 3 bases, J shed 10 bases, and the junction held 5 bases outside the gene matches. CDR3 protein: CASSSPGLAGGEQFF. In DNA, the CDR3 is TGCGCCAGCAGCTCACCGGGACTAGCGGGGGGAGAGCAGTTCTTC.

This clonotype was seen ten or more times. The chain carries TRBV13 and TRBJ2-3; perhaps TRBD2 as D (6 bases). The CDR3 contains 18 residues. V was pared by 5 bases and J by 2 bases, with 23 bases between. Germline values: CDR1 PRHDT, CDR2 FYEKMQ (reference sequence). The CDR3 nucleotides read TGTGCCAGCAGCGATTCCCTCCTGACGCGGGGTCACACAGATACGCAGTATTTT. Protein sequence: CASSDSLLTRGHTDTQYF.

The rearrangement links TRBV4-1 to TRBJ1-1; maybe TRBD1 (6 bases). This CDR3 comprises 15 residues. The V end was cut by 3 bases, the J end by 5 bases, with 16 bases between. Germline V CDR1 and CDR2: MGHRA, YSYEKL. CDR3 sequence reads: CASSHGPQRGTEAFF. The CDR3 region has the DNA TGCGCCAGCAGCCATGGCCCCCAGAGGGGGACTGAAGCTTTCTTT.

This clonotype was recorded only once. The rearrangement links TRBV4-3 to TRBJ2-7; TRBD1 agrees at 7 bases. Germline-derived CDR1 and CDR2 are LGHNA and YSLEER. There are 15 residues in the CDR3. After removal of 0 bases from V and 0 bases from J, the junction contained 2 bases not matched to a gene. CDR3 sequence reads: CASSQDRDSSYEQYF. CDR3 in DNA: TGCGCCAGCAGCCAAGACCGGGACAGCTCCTACGAGCAGTACTTC.

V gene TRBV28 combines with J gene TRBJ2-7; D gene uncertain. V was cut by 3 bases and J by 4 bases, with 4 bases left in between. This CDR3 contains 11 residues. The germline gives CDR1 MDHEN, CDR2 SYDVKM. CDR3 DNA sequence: TGTGCCAGCAGTTTTGAGTACGAGCAGTACTTC. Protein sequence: CASSFEYEQYF.

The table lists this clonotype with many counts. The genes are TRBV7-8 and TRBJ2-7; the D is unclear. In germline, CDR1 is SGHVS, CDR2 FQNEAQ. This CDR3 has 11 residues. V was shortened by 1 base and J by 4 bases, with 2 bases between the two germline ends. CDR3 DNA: TGTGCCAGCAGCTTAGTTTACGAGCAGTACTTC. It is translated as CASSLVYEQYF.

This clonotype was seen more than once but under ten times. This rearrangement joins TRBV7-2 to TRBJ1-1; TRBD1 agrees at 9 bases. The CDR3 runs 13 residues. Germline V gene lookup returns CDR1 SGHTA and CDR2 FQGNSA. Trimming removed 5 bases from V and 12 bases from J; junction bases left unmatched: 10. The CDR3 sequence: CASSNIGGQGTFF. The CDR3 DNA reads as TGTGCCAGCAGCAACATCGGGGGACAGGGCACTTTCTTT.

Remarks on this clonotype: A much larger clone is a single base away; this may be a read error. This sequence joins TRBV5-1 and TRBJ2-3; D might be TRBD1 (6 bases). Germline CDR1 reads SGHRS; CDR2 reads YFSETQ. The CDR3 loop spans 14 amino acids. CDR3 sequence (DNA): TGCGCCAGCAGCTCGGATTCTCGGACAGATGCGCAGTATTTT. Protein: CASSSDSRTDAQYF. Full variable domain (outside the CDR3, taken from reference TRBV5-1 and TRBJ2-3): KAGVTQTPRYLIKTRGQQVTLSCSPISGHRSVSWYQQTPGQGLQFLFEYFSETQRNKGNFPGRFSGRQFSNSRSEMNVSTLELGDSALYLCASSSDSRTDAQYFGPGTRLTVL.

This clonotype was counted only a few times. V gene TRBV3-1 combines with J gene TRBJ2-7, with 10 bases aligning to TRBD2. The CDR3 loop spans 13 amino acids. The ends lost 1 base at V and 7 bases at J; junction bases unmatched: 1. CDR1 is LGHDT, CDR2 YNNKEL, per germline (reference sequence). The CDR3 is CASSQVTSGEQYF. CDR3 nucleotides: TGTGCCAGCAGCCAAGTGACTAGCGGGGAGCAGTACTTC.

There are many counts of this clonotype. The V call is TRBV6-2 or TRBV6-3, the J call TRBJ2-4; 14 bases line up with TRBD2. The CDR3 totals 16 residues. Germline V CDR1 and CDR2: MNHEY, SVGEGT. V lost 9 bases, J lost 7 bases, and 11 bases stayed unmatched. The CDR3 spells CASGTPRTSGRNIQYF. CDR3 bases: TGTGCCAGTGGCACTCCACGGACTAGCGGGAGGAACATTCAGTACTTC.

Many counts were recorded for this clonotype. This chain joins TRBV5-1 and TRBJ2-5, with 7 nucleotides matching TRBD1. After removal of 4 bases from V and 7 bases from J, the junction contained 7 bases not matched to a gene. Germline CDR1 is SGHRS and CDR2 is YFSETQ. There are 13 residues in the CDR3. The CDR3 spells CASSEGQVPTQYF. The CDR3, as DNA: TGCGCCAGCAGCGAAGGACAGGTCCCGACCCAGTACTTC.